This is a list of T cell receptor beta chains from one sample in a study of cytomegalovirus exposure and HLA in healthy donors. Generated by immunoSEQ multiplex PCR, the TCRdb table keeps only in-frame clones and is missing some. The sample has more than 70,000 clones, 75% to 85% seen once. What was sequenced was PBMCs. All receptors derive from a man aged 45 to 65 in good health and CMV-seropositive. The CDR3 runs from the conserved cysteine through the conserved F or W. The order of the fields is D gene, clone size, V gene, CDR3 protein. A D gene is named only where the DNA matches it firmly. Size tells how often a clone was seen (once, few, many) or the class of an expanded clone, and some rows leave it out.

d_call: .; clone_size: .; v_call: TRBV2; cdr3_aa: CASSDTGNGYTF
d_call: TRBD1; clone_size: .; v_call: TRBV28; cdr3_aa: CASSLITGAYNEQFF
d_call: TRBD1; clone_size: once; v_call: TRBV5-4; cdr3_aa: CASSLGGDRGHYGYTF
d_call: TRBD1; clone_size: .; v_call: TRBV7-2; cdr3_aa: CASSLWDSSGNTIYF
d_call: TRBD2; clone_size: .; v_call: TRBV6-4; cdr3_aa: CASSDSDSGSTDTQYF
d_call: TRBD2; clone_size: .; v_call: TRBV7-9; cdr3_aa: CSSSPTPTSGPISYEQYF
d_call: .; clone_size: .; v_call: TRBV5-1; cdr3_aa: CASSFGGNGNQPQHF
d_call: .; clone_size: .; v_call: TRBV7-2; cdr3_aa: CASSRDPSDYEQYF
d_call: .; clone_size: .; v_call: TRBV7-9; cdr3_aa: CASSSTVQETQYF
d_call: TRBD1; clone_size: .; v_call: TRBV27; cdr3_aa: CASSLPGQENIQYF
d_call: TRBD2; clone_size: .; v_call: TRBV19; cdr3_aa: CASSIQTSGATDTQYF
d_call: .; clone_size: .; v_call: TRBV9; cdr3_aa: CASSVEENQPQHF
d_call: TRBD2; clone_size: .; v_call: TRBV7-2; cdr3_aa: CASSLVAGGGGETQYF
d_call: .; clone_size: .; v_call: TRBV4-1; cdr3_aa: CASSQDTGNYEQYF
d_call: .; clone_size: .; v_call: TRBV9; cdr3_aa: CASSVIQENTEAFF
d_call: .; clone_size: .; v_call: TRBV11-3; cdr3_aa: CASSLVAVYNEQFF
d_call: .; clone_size: .; v_call: TRBV6-1; cdr3_aa: CASSVQRDTEAFF
d_call: .; clone_size: few; v_call: TRBV19; cdr3_aa: CASSMNSPNQPQHF
d_call: TRBD1; clone_size: .; v_call: TRBV5-5; cdr3_aa: CASSLGPGGYNEQFF
d_call: .; clone_size: .; v_call: TRBV30; cdr3_aa: CAWSRGTEAFF
d_call: .; clone_size: .; v_call: TRBV7-9; cdr3_aa: CSSSFMQENQPQHF
d_call: .; clone_size: .; v_call: TRBV6-1; cdr3_aa: CASSEALGGPQHF
d_call: TRBD2; clone_size: .; v_call: TRBV10-1; cdr3_aa: CASQIKGLAGVNEQFF
d_call: .; clone_size: .; v_call: TRBV5-6; cdr3_aa: CASSLAVSTYTDTQYF
d_call: .; clone_size: .; v_call: TRBV5-1; cdr3_aa: CASSLGSGIYEQYF
d_call: .; clone_size: few; v_call: TRBV30; cdr3_aa: CAWRAEVGKLFF
d_call: .; clone_size: .; v_call: TRBV5-4; cdr3_aa: CASSLITVDYPDTQYF
d_call: .; clone_size: medium-sized; v_call: TRBV11-3; cdr3_aa: CASSLDGLAETYEQYF
d_call: .; clone_size: .; v_call: TRBV6-6; cdr3_aa: CASSPDTEAFF
d_call: TRBD1; clone_size: few; v_call: TRBV7-3; cdr3_aa: CASSHRGTGIFSGNTIYF
d_call: .; clone_size: .; v_call: TRBV30; cdr3_aa: CAWRKPGTLGGYTF
d_call: .; clone_size: .; v_call: TRBV12-1; cdr3_aa: CASSHSGFGVHEQFF
d_call: TRBD1; clone_size: .; v_call: TRBV5-1; cdr3_aa: CASSSPGQGAFGTEAFF
d_call: TRBD1; clone_size: .; v_call: TRBV27; cdr3_aa: CASSPRDREFIGDEQYF
d_call: .; clone_size: .; v_call: TRBV7-9; cdr3_aa: CSSSLEWAGIAFF
d_call: .; clone_size: .; v_call: TRBV4-3; cdr3_aa: CASSQDKGAGPYNEQFF
d_call: TRBD1; clone_size: few; v_call: TRBV2; cdr3_aa: CATYLVGGLPAGFNYGYTF
d_call: TRBD1; clone_size: .; v_call: TRBV19; cdr3_aa: CASLEGQGGTDTQYF
d_call: TRBD1; clone_size: .; v_call: TRBV19; cdr3_aa: CASSRRDRGTDTQYF
d_call: TRBD2; clone_size: .; v_call: TRBV14; cdr3_aa: CASSQGLAGIDEQFF
d_call: .; clone_size: .; v_call: TRBV9; cdr3_aa: CASSEERISPQYF
d_call: TRBD2; clone_size: .; v_call: TRBV13; cdr3_aa: CASSHLAGANTGELFF
d_call: TRBD2; clone_size: .; v_call: TRBV11-3; cdr3_aa: CASSLDTGGGKTQYF
d_call: TRBD1; clone_size: .; v_call: TRBV29-1; cdr3_aa: CSVARGTGQPQHF
d_call: .; clone_size: .; v_call: TRBV7-2; cdr3_aa: CASSSNWNTEAFF
d_call: TRBD1; clone_size: .; v_call: TRBV27; cdr3_aa: CASSLSPTGVEAFF
d_call: TRBD2; clone_size: .; v_call: TRBV11-2; cdr3_aa: CASSFILAGTYNEQFF
d_call: TRBD1; clone_size: .; v_call: TRBV5-1; cdr3_aa: CASSPQGNQPQHF
d_call: TRBD1; clone_size: once; v_call: TRBV14; cdr3_aa: CASSPLDRDGYTF
d_call: TRBD2; clone_size: few; v_call: TRBV18; cdr3_aa: CASSPPGTIIYEQYF
d_call: TRBD1; clone_size: once; v_call: TRBV5-1; cdr3_aa: CASSQGTERDTQYF
d_call: TRBD1; clone_size: .; v_call: TRBV6-5; cdr3_aa: CASSPIGTGSEKLFF
d_call: TRBD1; clone_size: .; v_call: TRBV29-1; cdr3_aa: CSASGQVTEAFF
d_call: TRBD2; clone_size: .; v_call: TRBV29-1; cdr3_aa: CSVHGLAGGSTDTQYF
d_call: TRBD2; clone_size: .; v_call: TRBV6-5; cdr3_aa: CASSLAGGFYNEQFF
d_call: .; clone_size: .; v_call: TRBV20-1; cdr3_aa: CSASQGYEQYF
d_call: TRBD1; clone_size: .; v_call: TRBV7-9; cdr3_aa: CASSPDRGSTDTQYF
d_call: .; clone_size: .; v_call: TRBV7-3; cdr3_aa: CASSPTRNSYEQYF
d_call: .; clone_size: .; v_call: TRBV6-1; cdr3_aa: CASSDSLAVPTDTQYF